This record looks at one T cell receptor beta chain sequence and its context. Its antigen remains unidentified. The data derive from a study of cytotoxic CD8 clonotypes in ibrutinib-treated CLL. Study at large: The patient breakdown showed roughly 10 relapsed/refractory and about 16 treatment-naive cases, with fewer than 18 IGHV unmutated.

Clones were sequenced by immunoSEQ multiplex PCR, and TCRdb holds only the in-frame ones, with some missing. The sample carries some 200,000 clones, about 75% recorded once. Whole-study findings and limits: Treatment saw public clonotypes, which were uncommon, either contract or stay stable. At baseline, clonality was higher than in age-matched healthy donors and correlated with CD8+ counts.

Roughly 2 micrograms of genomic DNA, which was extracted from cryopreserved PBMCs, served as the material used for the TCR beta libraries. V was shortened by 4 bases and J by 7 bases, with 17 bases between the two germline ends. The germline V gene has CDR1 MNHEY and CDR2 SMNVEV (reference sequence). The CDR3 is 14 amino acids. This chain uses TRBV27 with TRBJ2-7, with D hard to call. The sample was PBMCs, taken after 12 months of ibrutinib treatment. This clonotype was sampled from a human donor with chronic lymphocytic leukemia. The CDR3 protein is CASSSIRSLHEQYF. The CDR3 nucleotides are TGTGCCAGCAGTTCAATCCGGTCATTGCATGAGCAGTACTTC.